This T cell receptor beta chain was obtained from a study of blood T cell repertoires in COVID-19. Study summary: Samples taken during acute and convalescent COVID-19 were collected in the United States, Italy and Spain.

The V end lost 6 bases, the J end lost 5 bases, and 16 bases lay between the germline ends. Germline values: CDR1 SQVTM, CDR2 ANQGSEA. The CDR3 extends over 13 amino acids. The table came from immunoSEQ multiplex PCR; TCRdb's copy has only in-frame clones and leaves some out. The table lists about 270,000 clones, approximately 82% of them singletons. The TCR originated in a woman under 30 with acute or convalescent COVID-19. Sequencing used peripheral blood. The chain couples TRBV29-1 to TRBJ2-5; no firm D call. In nucleotides, the CDR3 is TGCAGCGTGAACCAGCGCCCTGAGGAGACCCAGTACTTC. It codes for CSVNQRPEETQYF.